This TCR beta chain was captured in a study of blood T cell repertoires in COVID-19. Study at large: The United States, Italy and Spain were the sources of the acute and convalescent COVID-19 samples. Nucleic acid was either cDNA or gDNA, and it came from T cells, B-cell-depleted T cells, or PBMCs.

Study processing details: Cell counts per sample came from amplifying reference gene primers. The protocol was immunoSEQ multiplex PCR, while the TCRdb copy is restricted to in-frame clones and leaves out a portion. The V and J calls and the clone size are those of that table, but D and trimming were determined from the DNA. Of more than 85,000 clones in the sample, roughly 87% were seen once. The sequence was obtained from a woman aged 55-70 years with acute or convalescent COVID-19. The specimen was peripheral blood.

Here the CDR3 DNA reads TGCGCCAGCAGCTTGGGAGCGGGGCCCTACGAGCAGTACTTC. As protein: CASSLGAGPYEQYF. This chain connects TRBV5-1 to TRBJ2-7, with 7 bases matching TRBD2. The trim removed 0 bases at V and 2 bases at J, leaving 2 bases unmatched. Germline CDR1 reads SGHRS; CDR2 reads YFSETQ. The CDR3 totals 14 residues.